Listed here are 10 T cell receptor beta chains from one sample, sequenced in a study of blood T cell repertoires in COVID-19. The repertoire was sequenced with immunoSEQ multiplex PCR; TCRdb's copy has only in-frame clones and lacks some. The sample lists some 98,000 clones; approximately 79% were seen once. The sequenced material came from peripheral blood. The source of these receptors is a man between 65 and 85 years old with active or convalescent COVID-19.

This rearrangement joins TRBV29-1 to TRBJ1-2; D is uncertain. The germline V gene encodes CDR1 SQVTM and CDR2 ANQGSEA. V lost 4 bases, J lost 0 bases, and 9 bases lay in between. The CDR3 totals 13 residues. The CDR3 DNA follows: TGCAGCGTTGGGGCAGGTACTAACTATGGCTACACCTTC. It codes for CSVGAGTNYGYTF.

The rearrangement uses TRBV7-3 and TRBJ2-3; 9 nucleotides match TRBD2. J lost 3 bases, V lost 5 bases, and 9 bases had no gene match. Germline V CDR1 and CDR2: SGHTA, FQGTGA. The CDR3 is made up of 16 amino acids. CDR3 region: CASSPGASGVTDTQYF. CDR3 bases: TGTGCCAGCAGCCCCGGGGCTAGCGGGGTAACAGATACGCAGTATTTT.

V gene TRBV30 combines with J gene TRBJ2-6, with a tentative D call TRBD1 (6 bases). Germline values: CDR1 GTSNPN, CDR2 SVGIG (reference sequence). The CDR3 is made up of 15 amino acids. Trimming took off 3 bases at V and 1 base at J, with 10 bases between the two ends. The CDR3 DNA reads as TGTGCCTGGAGGACAGGTTTATCTGGGGCCAACGTCCTGACTTTC. It yields the protein CAWRTGLSGANVLTF.

The V and J genes are TRBV10-2 and TRBJ1-2; 7 nucleotides match TRBD1. This CDR3 comprises 14 residues. The germline V gene encodes CDR1 WSHSY and CDR2 SAAADI. With V trimmed by 7 bases and J by 0 bases, 5 bases remained unmatched. CDR3 amino acids: CASTGTAANYGYTF. The CDR3 coding sequence is TGCGCCAGCACCGGGACAGCAGCTAACTATGGCTACACCTTC.

The rearrangement links TRBV19 to TRBJ2-3; weak D call: TRBD1 (6 bases). Germline CDR1 and CDR2: LNHDA and SQIVND (reference sequence). CDR3 length: 15 residues. Trimming stripped 3 bases from V and 8 bases from J, with 18 bases between. This CDR3 reads CASSIDYTGTPTQYF. CDR3 sequence (DNA): TGTGCCAGTAGTATTGACTACACCGGGACACCTACGCAGTATTTT.

The genes are TRBV9 and TRBJ2-7; 7 bases are shared with TRBD1. Germline trimming cut 3 bases from V and 5 bases from J; bases unmatched to any gene: 8. This CDR3 is built from 14 residues. Germline CDR1 is SGDLS and CDR2 is YYNGEE. CDR3 nucleotide sequence: TGTGCCAGCAGCGCCGGACAGGCTCGGAACGAGCAGTACTTC. It translates to CASSAGQARNEQYF. Drawing the rest from reference TRBV9 and TRBJ2-7, the complete variable domain is DSGVTQTPKHLITATGQRVTLRCSPRSGDLSVYWYQQSLDQGLQFLIQYYNGEERAKGNILERFSAQQFPDLHSELNLSSLELGDSALYFCASSAGQARNEQYFGPGTRLTVT.

The rearrangement joins TRBV5-5 to TRBJ2-5, with D possibly matching TRBD1 (5 bases). The germline V and J ends were trimmed by 2 bases and 4 bases, with 12 bases remaining between them. Germline V lookup: CDR1 SGHKS, CDR2 YYEKEE (reference sequence). CDR3 length: 14 amino acids. The CDR3 DNA reads as TGTGCCAGCAGCTTTATGGGGCGAGGAGAGACCCAGTACTTC. It translates to CASSFMGRGETQYF. Full variable domain (rest looked up from reference TRBV5-5 and TRBJ2-5): DAGVTQSPTHLIKTRGQQVTLRCSPISGHKSVSWYQQVLGQGPQFIFQYYEKEERGRGNFPDRFSARQFPNYSSELNVNALLLGDSALYLCASSFMGRGETQYFGPGTRLLVL.

V and J are TRBV28 and TRBJ1-6, with 7 bases fitting TRBD1. The V gene end was trimmed by 7 bases and the J gene end by 10 bases; junction bases not matched to a gene: 10. Germline CDR1 is MDHEN and CDR2 is SYDVKM. The CDR3 runs to 14 residues. The CDR3 DNA reads as TGTGCCAGCACCCAGGGGGGACGGGTATCACCCCTCCACTTT. Its translation: CASTQGGRVSPLHF.

The chain has TRBV10-3 and TRBJ2-1; 9 nucleotides match TRBD1. The germline CDR1 and CDR2 sequences are ENHRY and SYGVKD. V lost 6 bases and J lost 1; bases outside the gene matches: 10. The CDR3 loop spans 17 amino acids. In DNA, the CDR3 is TGTGCCATCAGCGCACCCTTTGGGACAGGGTCCTACAATGAGCAGTTCTTC. Translation: CAISAPFGTGSYNEQFF.

This sequence joins TRBV18 and TRBJ2-7, with a possible D match to TRBD1 (5 bases). Germline V gene lookup returns CDR1 KGHSH and CDR2 LQKENI. There are 14 residues in the CDR3. V lost 5 bases and J lost 0, with 11 bases in between. The CDR3: CASSSTGFSYEQYF. The CDR3 DNA is TGTGCCAGCTCATCTACAGGATTCTCCTACGAGCAGTACTTC.